A selection of T cell receptor beta chains follows, all from one sample in a study of Graves' ophthalmopathy and Graves' hyperthyroidism. TCRdb re-called the multiplex PCR reads through MiXCR, storing one row per CDR3 protein. The table includes over 450,000 distinct CDR3 sequences, roughly an eighth detected once. Sequenced material: blood. The receptors derive from a woman aged 25 to 39 with Graves' ophthalmopathy. The CDR3 runs from the conserved cysteine through the conserved F or W. A D gene is named only where the DNA matches it firmly. Only part of the rows carry a size: once, few, many, or a class if the clone is expanded.

few TRBD2 TRBJ2-2 TRBV12-3/TRBV12-4 19 CASSFLPGLAGGNTGELFF TGTGCCAGCAGTTTTCTTCCGGGACTAGCGGGGGGGAACACCGGGGAGCTGTTTTTT
many - TRBJ1-1 TRBV4-2 13 CASSPLQGAEAFF TGTGCCAGCAGCCCACTCCAGGGCGCTGAAGCTTTCTTT
- - TRBJ1-5 TRBV12-3/TRBV12-4 16 CASSLGKGARNQPQHF TGTGCCAGCAGTTTAGGGAAAGGGGCTAGGAATCAGCCCCAGCATTTT
- TRBD1 TRBJ1-1 TRBV20-1 12 CSAGTGLPEAFF TGCAGTGCTGGGACAGGGTTGCCTGAAGCTTTCTTT
few TRBD1 TRBJ2-5 TRBV10-3 15 CAIRPGTGYRETQYF TGTGCCATCAGGCCCGGGACAGGGTATCGAGAGACCCAGTACTTC
- TRBD2 TRBJ2-2 TRBV11-2 15 CASTRLAANTGELFF TGTGCCAGCACCCGACTAGCCGCGAACACCGGGGAGCTGTTTTTT
many - TRBJ2-2 TRBV9 14 CASSAVPDTGELFF TGTGCCAGCAGCGCAGTTCCGGACACCGGGGAGCTGTTTTTT
many - TRBJ2-6 TRBV15 16 CATSRDDGSGANVLTF TGTGCCACCAGCAGAGATGACGGATCTGGGGCCAACGTCCTGACTTTC
many - TRBJ2-7 TRBV11-3 11 CASSRFGEQYF TGTGCCAGCAGTCGCTTCGGAGAGCAGTACTTC
many - TRBJ2-7 TRBV6-5 12 CASSYNLYEQYF TGTGCCAGCAGTTATAACTTATACGAGCAGTACTTC
many - TRBJ1-5 TRBV20-1 14 CSAILRGEGQPQHF TGCAGTGCCATCCTGCGGGGGGAAGGTCAGCCCCAGCATTTT
many - TRBJ2-7 TRBV6-2/TRBV6-3 12 CASSSPFYEQYF TGTGCCAGCAGTTCGCCTTTCTACGAGCAGTACTTC
few TRBD1 TRBJ1-5 TRBV3-1 17 CASSHFSGTGRDQPQHF TGTGCCAGCAGCCATTTTTCCGGGACAGGGAGGGATCAGCCCCAGCATTTT
few - TRBJ2-7 TRBV12-3/TRBV12-4 14 CASSLAELTYEQYF TGTGCCAGCAGTTTAGCGGAACTTACCTACGAGCAGTACTTC
many - TRBJ2-5 TRBV6-9 14 CASSWRREEETQYF TGTGCCAGCAGTTGGCGCAGGGAAGAAGAGACCCAGTACTTC
many - TRBJ2-7 TRBV4-1 16 CASSHPFGLNPPEQYF TGCGCCAGCAGCCACCCCTTCGGTCTTAACCCCCCCGAGCAGTACTTC
few TRBD1 TRBJ1-2 TRBV12-3/TRBV12-4 16 CASSLGQAYTNYGYTF TGTGCCAGCAGTCTGGGACAGGCGTACACTAACTATGGCTACACCTTC
many TRBD1 TRBJ1-5 TRBV28 14 CASSQGQVNQPQHF TGTGCCAGCAGCCAAGGACAGGTTAATCAGCCCCAGCATTTT
many - TRBJ1-1 TRBV30 16 CAWSVLGAWGATEAFF TGTGCCTGGAGTGTCCTCGGGGCTTGGGGTGCCACTGAAGCTTTCTTT
- - TRBJ1-5 TRBV6-1 17 CASSAQQGSYSNQPQHF TGTGCCAGCAGTGCCCAACAGGGAAGCTATAGCAATCAGCCCCAGCATTTT
few - TRBJ2-3 TRBV6-1 15 CASSEPYSSTDTQYF TGTGCCAGCAGTGAACCTTACTCTAGCACAGATACGCAGTATTTT
once TRBD1 TRBJ2-7 TRBV6-5 15 CATVNAGTGSYEQYF TGTGCCACCGTTAATGCCGGGACAGGGTCCTACGAGCAGTACTTC